The sample holds a few counts of the clone carrying this TCR delta chain. What it binds is unknown. Sequences come from RNA converted to cDNA by reverse transcription. Pooled V-gene forward primers with one constant-region reverse primer generated the CDR3 amplicons by multiplex PCR. TCRdb reanalysed the multiplex PCR reads with CATT. The top ten clones hold about 1% of a sample with approximately 25,000 delta-chain clones, 6% to 8% of them seen once. The sample belongs to a study of Vδ1+ human thymocytes. Whole-study results and caveats: Thymic TRG and TRD repertoires appeared highly polyclonal. Unlike peripheral blood Vdelta1+ controls, thymic delta-chain sequences included 15% to 20% Vdelta2 and few Vdelta3.

This CDR3 has 17 amino acids. The germline gives CDR1 TSWWSYY, CDR2 QGS. The V gene lost 1 base and the J gene lost 0 bases, with 15 bases spanning the gap. This clonotype originated in a girl under three years old who had congenital heart surgery. Sequenced material: Vdelta1+ gamma-delta thymocytes from the thymus. This sample's subset: FACS-sorted CD3+ TCRalphabeta- TCRVdelta1+ TCRVdelta2- thymocytes. This sequence joins TRDV1 and TRDJ1, with D perhaps matching TRDD3 (5 bases). The CDR3 nucleotides are TGTGCTCTTGGGGAACGATGCTCTTATGGGGACACCGATAAACTCATCTTT. Translated, it gives CALGERCSYGDTDKLIF.